The present T cell receptor (beta chain) was sequenced within a study of T cells in localized non-small cell lung cancer. Study findings and constraints: Researchers found a median approximately 60 of the top 100 tumor clones in adjacent lung. Sequencing involved a lone tumor region, leaving heterogeneity possible.

Assay: immunoSEQ multiplex PCR; the TCRdb copy retains only in-frame clones and omits some. Of about 28,000 clones in the sample, around 90% were seen once. As regards this clone: What it binds is not known.

The germline CDR1 and CDR2 sequences are SGHAT and FQDESV (reference sequence). The junction had 9 bases not matched to a gene; V was cut back by 6 bases and J by 4 bases. This CDR3 has 15 amino acids. The starting material was peripheral blood, obtained before any cancer treatment. The chain recombines TRBV11-1 with TRBJ1-2, with TRBD1 matching over 9 bases. The receptor was isolated from a female donor over 55 with stage I lung adenocarcinoma. CDR3: CASRDVRTGAYGYTF. For the CDR3, the DNA is TGTGCCAGCAGGGACGTTCGGACAGGGGCCTATGGCTACACCTTC. Complete variable domain (other parts from reference TRBV11-1 and TRBJ1-2): EAEVAQSPRYKITEKSQAVAFWCDPISGHATLYWYRQILGQGPELLVQFQDESVVDDSQLPKDRFSAERLKGVDSTLKIQPAELGDSAMYLCASRDVRTGAYGYTFGSGTRLTVV.